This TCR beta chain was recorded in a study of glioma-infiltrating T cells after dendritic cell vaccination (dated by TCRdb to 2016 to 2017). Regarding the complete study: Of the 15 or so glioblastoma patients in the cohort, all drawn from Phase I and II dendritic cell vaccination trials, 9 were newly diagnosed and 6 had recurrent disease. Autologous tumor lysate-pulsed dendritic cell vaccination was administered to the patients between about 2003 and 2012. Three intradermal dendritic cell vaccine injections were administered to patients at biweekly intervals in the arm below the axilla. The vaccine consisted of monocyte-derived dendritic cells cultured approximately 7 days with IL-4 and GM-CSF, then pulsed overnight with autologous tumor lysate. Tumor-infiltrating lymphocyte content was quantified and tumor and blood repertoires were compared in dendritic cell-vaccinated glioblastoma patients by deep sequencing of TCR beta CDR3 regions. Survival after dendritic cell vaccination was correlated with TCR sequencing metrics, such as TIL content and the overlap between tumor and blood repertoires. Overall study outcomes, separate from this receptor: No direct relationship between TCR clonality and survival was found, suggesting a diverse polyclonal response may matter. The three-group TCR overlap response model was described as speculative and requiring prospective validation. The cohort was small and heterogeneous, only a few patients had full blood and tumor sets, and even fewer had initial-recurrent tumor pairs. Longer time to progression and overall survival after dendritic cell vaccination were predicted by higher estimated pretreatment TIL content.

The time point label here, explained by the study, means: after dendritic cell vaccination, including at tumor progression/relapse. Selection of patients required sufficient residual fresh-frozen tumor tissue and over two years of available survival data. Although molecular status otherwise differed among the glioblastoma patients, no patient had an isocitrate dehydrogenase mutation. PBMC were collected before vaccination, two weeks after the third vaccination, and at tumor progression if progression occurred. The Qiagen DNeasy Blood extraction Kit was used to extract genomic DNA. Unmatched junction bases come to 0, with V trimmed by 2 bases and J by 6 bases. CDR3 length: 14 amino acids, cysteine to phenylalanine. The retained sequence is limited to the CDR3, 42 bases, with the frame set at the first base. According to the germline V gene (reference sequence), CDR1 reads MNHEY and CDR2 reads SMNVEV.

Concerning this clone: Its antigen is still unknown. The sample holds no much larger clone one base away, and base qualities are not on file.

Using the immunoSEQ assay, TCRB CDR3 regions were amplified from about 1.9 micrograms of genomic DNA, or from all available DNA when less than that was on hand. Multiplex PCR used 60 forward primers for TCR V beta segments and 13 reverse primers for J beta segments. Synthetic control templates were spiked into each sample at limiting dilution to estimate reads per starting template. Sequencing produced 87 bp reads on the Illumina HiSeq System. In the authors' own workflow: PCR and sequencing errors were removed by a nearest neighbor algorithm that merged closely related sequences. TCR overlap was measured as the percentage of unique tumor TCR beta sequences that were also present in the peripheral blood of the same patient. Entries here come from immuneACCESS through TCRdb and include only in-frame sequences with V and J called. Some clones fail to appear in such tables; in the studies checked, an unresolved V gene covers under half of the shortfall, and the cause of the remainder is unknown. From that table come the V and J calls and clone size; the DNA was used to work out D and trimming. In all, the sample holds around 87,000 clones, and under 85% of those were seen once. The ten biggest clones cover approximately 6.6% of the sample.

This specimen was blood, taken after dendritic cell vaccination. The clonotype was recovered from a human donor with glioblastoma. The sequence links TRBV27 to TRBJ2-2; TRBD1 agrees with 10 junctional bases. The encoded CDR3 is CASSLGQGAGELFF. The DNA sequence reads TGTGCCAGCAGTTTAGGACAGGGGGCCGGGGAGCTGTTTTTT.